The clone carrying this TCR beta chain was seen at least ten times. Its specificity is unknown. This CDR3 is built from 15 residues. Trimming cost V 6 bases and J 0 bases, with 12 bases left between them. Germline CDR1 and CDR2: MNHEY and SVGEGT. This record comes from a study of T-cell reconstitution after alpha-beta-depleted transplantation in children. Study-level points and caveats: The study traced high day-60 TCRbeta diversity in some patients to surviving recipient T cells and thymic progenitors. T-cell counts and diversity at one year following transplant were attributed mainly to newly produced T cells. Reportedly, only several hundred clones from non-depleted graft cells drove alpha-beta T-cell counts at about two months.

During its preparation, the TCRbeta library received unique molecular identifiers. From the PCR reads, TCRdb called clonotypes with MiXCR, one entry per CDR3 protein. In the table there are about 78,000 distinct CDR3 sequences, 11% to 15% of which are singletons. This sequence originates from a male patient aged 2-9 years who had a stem cell transplant for acute lymphoblastic leukemia, so the T cells may come from the graft donor. The V call is TRBV6-2 or TRBV6-3, the J call TRBJ2-1; tentatively, D is TRBD1 (5 bases). This sample comprised PBMCs, mostly from graft donor cells, obtained 180 days after TCRalphabeta/CD19-depleted stem cell transplant. In nucleotides, the CDR3 is TGTGCCAGCAGACAGGACGGAAGCTCCTACAATGAGCAGTTCTTC. The encoded protein is CASRQDGSSYNEQFF.